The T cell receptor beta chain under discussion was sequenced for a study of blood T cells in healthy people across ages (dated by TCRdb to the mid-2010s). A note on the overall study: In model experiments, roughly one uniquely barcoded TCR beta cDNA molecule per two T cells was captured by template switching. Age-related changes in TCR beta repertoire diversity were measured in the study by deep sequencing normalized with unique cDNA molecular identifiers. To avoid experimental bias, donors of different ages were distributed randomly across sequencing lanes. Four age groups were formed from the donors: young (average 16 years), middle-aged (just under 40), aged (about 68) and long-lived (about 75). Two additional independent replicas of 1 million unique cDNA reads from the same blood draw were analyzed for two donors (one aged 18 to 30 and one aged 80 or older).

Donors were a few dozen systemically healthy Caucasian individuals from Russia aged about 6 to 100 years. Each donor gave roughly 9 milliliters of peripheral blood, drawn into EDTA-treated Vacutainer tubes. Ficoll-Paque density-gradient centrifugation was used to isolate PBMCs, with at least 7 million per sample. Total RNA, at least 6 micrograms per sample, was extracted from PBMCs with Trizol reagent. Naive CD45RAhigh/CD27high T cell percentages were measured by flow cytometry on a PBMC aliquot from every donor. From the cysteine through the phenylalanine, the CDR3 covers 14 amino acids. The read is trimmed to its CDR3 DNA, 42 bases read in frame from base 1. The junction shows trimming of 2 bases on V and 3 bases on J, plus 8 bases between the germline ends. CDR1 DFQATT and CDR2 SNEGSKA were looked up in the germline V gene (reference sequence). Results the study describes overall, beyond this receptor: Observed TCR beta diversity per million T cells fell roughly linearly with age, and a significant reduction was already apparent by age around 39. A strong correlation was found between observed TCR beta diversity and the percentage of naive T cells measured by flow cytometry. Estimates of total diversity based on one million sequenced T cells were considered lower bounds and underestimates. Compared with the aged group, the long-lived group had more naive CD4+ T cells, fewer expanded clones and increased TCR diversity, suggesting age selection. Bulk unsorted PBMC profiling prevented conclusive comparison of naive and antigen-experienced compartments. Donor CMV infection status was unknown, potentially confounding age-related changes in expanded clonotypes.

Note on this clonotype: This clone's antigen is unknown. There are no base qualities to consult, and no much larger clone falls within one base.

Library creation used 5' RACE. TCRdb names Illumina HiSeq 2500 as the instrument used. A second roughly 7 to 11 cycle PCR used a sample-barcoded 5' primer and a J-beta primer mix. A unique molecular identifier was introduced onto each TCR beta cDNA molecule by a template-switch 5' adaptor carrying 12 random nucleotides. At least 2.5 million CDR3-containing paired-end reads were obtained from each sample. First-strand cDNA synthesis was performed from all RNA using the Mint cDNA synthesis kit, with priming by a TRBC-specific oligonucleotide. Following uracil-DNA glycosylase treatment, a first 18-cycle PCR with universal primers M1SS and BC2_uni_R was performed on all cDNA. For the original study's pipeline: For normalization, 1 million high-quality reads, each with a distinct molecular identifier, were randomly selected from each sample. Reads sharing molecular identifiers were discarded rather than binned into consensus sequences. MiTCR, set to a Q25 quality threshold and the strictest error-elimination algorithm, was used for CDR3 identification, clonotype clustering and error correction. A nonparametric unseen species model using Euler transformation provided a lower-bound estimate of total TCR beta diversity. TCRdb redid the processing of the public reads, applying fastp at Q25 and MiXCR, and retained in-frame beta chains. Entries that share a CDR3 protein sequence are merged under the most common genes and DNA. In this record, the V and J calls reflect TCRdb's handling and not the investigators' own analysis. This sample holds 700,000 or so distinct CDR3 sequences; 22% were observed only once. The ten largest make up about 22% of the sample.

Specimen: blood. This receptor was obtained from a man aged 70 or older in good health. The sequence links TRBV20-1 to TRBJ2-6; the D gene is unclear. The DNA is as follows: TGCAGTGCTAGACCCCCGGGTGGGGCCAACGTCCTGACTTTC. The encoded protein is CSARPPGGANVLTF.